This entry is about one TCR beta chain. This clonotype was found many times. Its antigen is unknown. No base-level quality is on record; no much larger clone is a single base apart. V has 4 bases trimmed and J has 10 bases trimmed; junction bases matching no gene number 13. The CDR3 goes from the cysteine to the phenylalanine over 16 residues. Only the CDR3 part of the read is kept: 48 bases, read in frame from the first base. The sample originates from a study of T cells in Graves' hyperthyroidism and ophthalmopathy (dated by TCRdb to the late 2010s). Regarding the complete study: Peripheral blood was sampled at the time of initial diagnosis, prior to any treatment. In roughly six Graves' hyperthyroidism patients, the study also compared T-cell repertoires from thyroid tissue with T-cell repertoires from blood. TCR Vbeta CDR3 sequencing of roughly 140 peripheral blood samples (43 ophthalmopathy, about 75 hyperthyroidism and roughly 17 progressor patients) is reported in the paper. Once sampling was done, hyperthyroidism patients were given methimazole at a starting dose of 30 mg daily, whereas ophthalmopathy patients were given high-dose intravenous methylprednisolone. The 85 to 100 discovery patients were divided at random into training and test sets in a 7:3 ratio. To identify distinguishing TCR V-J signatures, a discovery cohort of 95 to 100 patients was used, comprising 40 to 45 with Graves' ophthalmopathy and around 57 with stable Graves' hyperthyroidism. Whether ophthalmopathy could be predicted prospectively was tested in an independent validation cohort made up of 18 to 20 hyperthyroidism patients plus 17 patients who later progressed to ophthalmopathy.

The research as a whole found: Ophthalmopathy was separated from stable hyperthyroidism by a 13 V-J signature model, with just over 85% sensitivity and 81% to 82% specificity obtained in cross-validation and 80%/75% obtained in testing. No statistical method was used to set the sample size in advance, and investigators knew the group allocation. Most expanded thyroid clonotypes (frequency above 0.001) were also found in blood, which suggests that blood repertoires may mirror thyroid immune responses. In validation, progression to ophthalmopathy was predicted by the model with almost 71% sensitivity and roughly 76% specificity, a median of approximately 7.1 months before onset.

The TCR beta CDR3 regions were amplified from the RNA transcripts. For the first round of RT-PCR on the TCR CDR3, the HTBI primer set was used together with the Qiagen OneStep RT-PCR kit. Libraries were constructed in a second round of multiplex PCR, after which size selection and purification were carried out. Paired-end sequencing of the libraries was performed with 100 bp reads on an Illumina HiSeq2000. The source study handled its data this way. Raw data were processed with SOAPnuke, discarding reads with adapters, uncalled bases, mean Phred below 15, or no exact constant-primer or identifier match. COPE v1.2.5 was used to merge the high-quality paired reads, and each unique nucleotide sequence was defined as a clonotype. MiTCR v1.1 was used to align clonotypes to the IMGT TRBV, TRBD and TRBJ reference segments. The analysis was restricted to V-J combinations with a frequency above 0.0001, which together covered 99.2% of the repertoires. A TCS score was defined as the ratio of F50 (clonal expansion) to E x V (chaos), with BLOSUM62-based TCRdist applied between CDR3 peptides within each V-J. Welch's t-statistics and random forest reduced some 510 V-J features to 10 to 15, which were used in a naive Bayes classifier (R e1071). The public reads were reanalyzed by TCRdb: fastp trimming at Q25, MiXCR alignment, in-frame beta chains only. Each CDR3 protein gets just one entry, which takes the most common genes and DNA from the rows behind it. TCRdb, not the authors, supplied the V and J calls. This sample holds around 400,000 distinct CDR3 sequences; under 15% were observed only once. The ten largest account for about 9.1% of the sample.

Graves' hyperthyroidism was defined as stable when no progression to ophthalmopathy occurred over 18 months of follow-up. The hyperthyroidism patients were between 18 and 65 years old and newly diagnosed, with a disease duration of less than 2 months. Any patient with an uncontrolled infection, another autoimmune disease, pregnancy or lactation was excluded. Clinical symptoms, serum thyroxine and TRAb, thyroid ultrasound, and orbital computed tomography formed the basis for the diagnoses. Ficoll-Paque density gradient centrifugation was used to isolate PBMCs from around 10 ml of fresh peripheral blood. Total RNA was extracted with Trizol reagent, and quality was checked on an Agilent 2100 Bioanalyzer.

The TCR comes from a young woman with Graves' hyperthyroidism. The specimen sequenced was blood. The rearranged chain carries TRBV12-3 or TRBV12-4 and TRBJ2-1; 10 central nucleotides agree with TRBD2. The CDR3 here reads CASSSGSGTSVGEQFF. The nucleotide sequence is TGTGCCAGCAGTTCGGGCTCCGGGACTAGCGTCGGCGAGCAGTTCTTC.